This entry features one TCR beta chain sequence. Its antigen is currently unknown. PCR primers comprised 60 Vbeta and 13 Jbeta primers. Sequenced by immunoSEQ multiplex PCR; TCRdb stores in-frame clones only, minus some. The table shows roughly 98,000 clones, with 62% occurring only once. This specimen comes from a study of cytomegalovirus exposure and HLA in healthy donors. The germline V gene encodes CDR1 MNHNS and CDR2 SASEGT. The CDR3 length is 13 residues. V shed 3 bases, J shed 10 bases, and the junction held 8 bases outside the gene matches. Study results and limitations: Some 150 TCR beta chains were listed as cytomegalovirus-associated.

The sequenced sample consisted of PBMCs. This TCR was recovered from a woman aged 25 to 39 in good health and CMV-seropositive. This sequence joins TRBV6-1 and TRBJ2-7, with 8 bases that match TRBD1. The CDR3: CASSDRGLGRQYF. CDR3 sequence (DNA): TGTGCCAGCAGTGACAGGGGGCTGGGTCGACAGTACTTC.